These 12 T cell receptor beta chains originate from one sample sequenced in a study of blood T cell repertoires in COVID-19. Sequencing used immunoSEQ multiplex PCR; TCRdb keeps in-frame clones, though not all of them. Of about 82,000 clones listed, roughly three quarters are singletons. Material: peripheral blood. The receptors were sampled from a man aged 55 to 70 with COVID-19, enrolled during active disease.

The chain has TRBV13 and TRBJ1-5, with 10 bases that match TRBD1. This CDR3 comprises 15 residues. In germline, CDR1 is PRHDT, CDR2 FYEKMQ (reference sequence). V was pared by 5 bases and J by 7 bases, with 8 bases of the junction left unmatched. CDR3 DNA sequence: TGTGCCAGCAGCCTCGGGACAGGGGAATACCAGCCCCAGCATTTT. Translated: CASSLGTGEYQPQHF.

This chain uses TRBV20-1 with TRBJ1-1, with 9 bases aligning to TRBD1. With V trimmed by 3 bases and J by 3 bases, 5 bases remained unmatched. Germline CDR1 is DFQATT and CDR2 is SNEGSKA (reference sequence). This CDR3 spans 14 amino acids. CDR3 amino acids: CSASLRDRDTEAFF. The CDR3 DNA sequence: TGCAGTGCTAGTCTTAGGGACAGGGACACTGAAGCTTTCTTT.

The chain combines TRBV4-1 with TRBJ1-5; D uncertain. CDR3 length equals 13 residues. V was clipped by 0 bases and J by 3 bases, with 3 bases between them. CDR1 is MGHRA and CDR2 is YSYEKL in the germline V gene. The CDR3 loop reads CASSQDLNQPQHF. CDR3 bases: TGCGCCAGCAGCCAAGATCTCAATCAGCCCCAGCATTTT.

The chain employs TRBV18 and TRBJ2-1; weak D call: TRBD2 (6 bases). In germline, CDR1 is KGHSH, CDR2 LQKENI. The CDR3 spans 15 residues. With 2 bases removed from V and 4 bases from J, the gap between germline ends came to 12 bases. CDR3 protein: CASSPVSSGYNEQFF. The CDR3 region has the DNA TGTGCCAGCTCACCAGTATCCAGCGGGTACAATGAGCAGTTCTTC.

The CDR3 loop reads CASSVSPTGTYEQYF. CDR3 coding DNA: TGTGCCAGCAGCGTAAGCCCAACAGGGACCTACGAGCAGTACTTC. The chain couples TRBV9 to TRBJ2-7, with a possible D match to TRBD1 (6 bases). This CDR3 has 15 residues. Trimming stripped 1 base from V and 2 bases from J, with 13 bases between. The germline V gene has CDR1 SGDLS and CDR2 YYNGEE.

The V gene is TRBV2, the J gene TRBJ1-2, with D hard to call. Germline V gene lookup returns CDR1 SNHLY and CDR2 FYNNEI. V lost 9 bases and J 0 bases, leaving 8 bases between the germline ends. The CDR3 has 12 amino acids. CDR3 bases: TGTGCCAGTCGCGCGCCTAACTATGGCTACACCTTC. Amino acid sequence: CASRAPNYGYTF.

The chain joins TRBV2 to TRBJ1-1; the D gene is possibly TRBD1 (6 bases). CDR3 size: 13 residues. Deletions cut 7 bases from V and 1 base from J, with 10 bases between. In germline, CDR1 is SNHLY, CDR2 FYNNEI. This CDR3 reads CASIDRTNTEAFF. CDR3 sequence (DNA): TGTGCCAGCATAGACAGGACGAACACTGAAGCTTTCTTT.

This clone is a singleton in its sample. V and J are TRBV7-2 and TRBJ1-2, with D maybe TRBD1 (5 bases). In germline, CDR1 is SGHTA, CDR2 FQGNSA. The CDR3 covers 16 residues. V was cut by 3 bases and J by 6 bases, with 20 bases left in between. CDR3 sequence reads: CASSFSPGPRVDGYTF. The DNA for the CDR3 is TGTGCCAGCAGCTTCAGTCCAGGTCCCAGGGTGGATGGCTACACCTTC. Full variable domain (rest looked up from reference TRBV7-2 and TRBJ1-2): GAGVSQSPSNKVTEKGKDVELRCDPISGHTALYWYRQSLGQGLEFLIYFQGNSAPDKSGLPSDRFSAERTGGSVSTLTIQRTQQEDSAVYLCASSFSPGPRVDGYTFGSGTRLTVV.

The chain uses TRBV11-2 and TRBJ2-7; 10 nucleotides line up with TRBD2. Trimming took 3 bases from V and 3 from J; bases not matched to a gene: 5. Germline V lookup: CDR1 SGHAT, CDR2 FQNNGV. The CDR3 is 15 amino acids. The CDR3 is CASSFQREGIYEQYF. The CDR3 DNA reads as TGTGCCAGCAGCTTCCAGCGGGAGGGAATCTACGAGCAGTACTTC.

The rearrangement links TRBV9 to TRBJ1-6; 8 bases are a match to TRBD1. Germline V gives CDR1 SGDLS, CDR2 YYNGEE. Germline trimming cut 4 bases from V and 6 bases from J; bases unmatched to any gene: 6. This CDR3 has 15 amino acids. CDR3 sequence (DNA): TGTGCCAGCAGCCAAGGACAGGGCGCTAATTCACCCCTCCACTTT. Translated: CASSQGQGANSPLHF.

V gene TRBV13 combines with J gene TRBJ1-5; 9 bases fit TRBD1. CDR1 is PRHDT, CDR2 FYEKMQ, per germline (reference sequence). The CDR3 extends over 16 amino acids. The junction had 6 bases not matched to a gene; V was cut back by 4 bases and J by 2 bases. CDR3 coding DNA: TGTGCCAGCAGCTCGAACAGGGGGCTAGGCAATCAGCCCCAGCATTTT. Its translation is CASSSNRGLGNQPQHF.

Here the CDR3 reads CASSRLQGDTGELFF. CDR3 nucleotide sequence: TGTGCCAGTAGTAGGCTTCAGGGGGACACCGGGGAGCTGTTTTTT. This chain links TRBV19 with TRBJ2-2, with 7 bases matching TRBD1. The junction had 5 bases not matched to a gene; V was cut back by 4 bases and J by 3 bases. Germline lookup yields CDR1 LNHDA and CDR2 SQIVND (reference sequence). The CDR3 consists of 15 residues.